Shown below are 4 T cell receptor beta chains from a single sample sequenced in a study of blood T cell repertoires in COVID-19. Only in-frame clones appear in the TCRdb table, and some are missing; sequencing was by immunoSEQ multiplex PCR. The sample has about 230,000 clones; just under 90% are singletons. Source material: PBMCs or T cells enriched from blood (not recorded which). The receptor source for this set is a woman aged 25-40 years with acute COVID-19.

CDR3 sequence (DNA): TGTGCCAGCAGCCGAACAGCCAGGGGGTCTGATGAGCAGTTCTTC. Encoded protein: CASSRTARGSDEQFF. The chain uses TRBV7-7 and TRBJ2-1; 7 bases agree with TRBD1. CDR1 is SSHAT and CDR2 is FNYEAQ in the germline V gene (reference sequence). V gave up 5 bases and J gave up 8 bases; unmatched junction bases: 12. This CDR3 comprises 15 residues.

V and J are TRBV4-1 and TRBJ1-2; D gene ambiguous. With 4 bases removed from V and 2 bases from J, the gap between germline ends came to 8 bases. This CDR3 comprises 13 residues. Germline V gene sequence: CDR1 MGHRA, CDR2 YSYEKL. CDR3 bases: TGCGCCAGCAGCCCCACATACAACTATGGCTACACCTTC. It specifies CASSPTYNYGYTF.

The chain combines TRBV6-5 with TRBJ1-1; 9 bases agree with TRBD1. V was pared by 5 bases and J by 3 bases, with 7 bases of the junction left unmatched. Germline-derived CDR1 and CDR2 are MNHEY and SVGAGI. The CDR3 spans 15 residues. The CDR3 DNA reads as TGTGCCAGCAGTAAACCGGGACAGGGTTACACTGAAGCTTTCTTT. Protein product: CASSKPGQGYTEAFF.

DNA for the CDR3: TGTGCCAGCAGCCGTGACACAACCGGGGAGCTGTTTTTT. It codes for CASSRDTTGELFF. This chain uses TRBV7-3 with TRBJ2-2; D is unclear. The V end was cut by 5 bases, the J end by 5 bases, with 9 bases between. Germline V gives CDR1 SGHTA, CDR2 FQGTGA. This CDR3 is built from 13 residues.